One and the same sample provided the 13 T cell receptor beta chains below, sequenced in a study of T-cell memory formation after mild COVID-19. MiXCR was run by TCRdb on the 5' RACE reads, yielding one entry per CDR3 protein. The sample contains around 340,000 distinct CDR3 sequences, about 15% of which appear only once. Specimen: PBMCs or a T cell subset sorted from them (not recorded which). The receptors derive from a man younger than 30 who had mild COVID-19 (a few samples of this study predate the infection). Cell type and time point are not known.

This clonotype was seen a handful of times. The CDR3 sequence: CATSDPPGLAVESYTDTQYF. CDR3 nucleotide sequence: TGTGCCACCAGTGACCCGCCGGGACTAGCGGTGGAGAGTTACACAGATACGCAGTATTTT. The V and J genes are TRBV24-1 and TRBJ2-3, with TRBD2 matching 11 bases. The V gene's germline CDR1 is KGHDR and CDR2 SFDVKD. The CDR3 totals 20 residues. J gave up 2 bases and V 4 bases, and 16 bases lay outside the gene matches.

The CDR3 spells CATSETGSTGELFF. The CDR3 coding sequence is TGTGCCACCAGTGAAACAGGGTCCACCGGGGAGCTGTTTTTT. The chain combines TRBV24-1 with TRBJ2-2, with D maybe TRBD1 (6 bases). This CDR3 is built from 14 residues. V was cut by 4 bases and J by 4 bases, with 9 bases left in between. The V gene's germline CDR1 is KGHDR and CDR2 SFDVKD.

This clonotype occurred a few times. The rearrangement uses TRBV7-2 and TRBJ2-2, with 7 bases lining up with TRBD2. V dropped 8 bases and J dropped 9; count of bases not matched to a gene: 18. The CDR3 is 16 amino acids. Germline lookup yields CDR1 SGHTA and CDR2 FQGNSA. The CDR3 coding sequence is TGTGCCAGCTACACCGGGGAGGGTGTTTACCCCTGGGAGCTGTTTTTT. Encoded protein: CASYTGEGVYPWELFF.

This clonotype has only a few counts. The chain recombines TRBV20-1 with TRBJ2-5; 9 bases are shared with TRBD2. The CDR3 contains 14 residues. Germline V gene sequence: CDR1 DFQATT, CDR2 SNEGSKA (reference sequence). V trimming: 2 bases; J trimming: 2 bases; junction bases outside the gene matches: 3. The CDR3 spells CSARTAGGQETQYF. Here the CDR3 DNA reads TGCAGTGCTAGAACGGCGGGGGGGCAAGAGACCCAGTACTTC.

In DNA form, the CDR3 reads TGTGCCAGCAGCCGCGGCGGAGGACAGGGGAGTGAAAAACTGTTTTTT. Translation: CASSRGGGQGSEKLFF. The chain employs TRBV7-9 and TRBJ1-4, with 9 positions matching TRBD1. This CDR3 has 16 amino acids. The V and J ends lost 5 bases and 7 bases, in that order; junction bases with no gene match: 11. Germline CDR1 is SEHNR and CDR2 is FQNEAQ (reference sequence).

This clonotype was counted between two and nine times. The chain has TRBV7-6 and TRBJ2-7, with 7 bases that match TRBD2. The CDR3 loop spans 15 amino acids. J was trimmed by 3 bases and V by 8 bases; bases with no gene match: 13. CDR1 and CDR2 (germline): SGHVS, FNYEAQ. This CDR3 is CASGRGEGAFYEQYF. The CDR3 nucleotides read TGTGCCAGCGGGAGGGGAGAAGGGGCCTTCTACGAGCAGTACTTC.

A few counts support this clonotype. The chain carries TRBV7-8 and TRBJ2-3; D might be TRBD2 (5 bases). V lost 2 bases, J lost 3 bases, and 15 bases lay in between. This CDR3 comprises 16 residues. Per germline, CDR1 SGHVS and CDR2 FQNEAQ. In DNA, the CDR3 is TGTGCCAGCAGCTTACGGGAAGGGTTCGGTACAGATACGCAGTATTTT. Translation gives CASSLREGFGTDTQYF.

In this sample, this clonotype turned up a few times. The chain couples TRBV18 to TRBJ2-5; D unclear. This CDR3 has 13 amino acids. Trimming stripped 4 bases from V and 3 bases from J, with 9 bases between. CDR1 KGHSH and CDR2 LQKENI come from the germline V gene. CDR3 coding DNA: TGTGCCAGCTCACGCAATCAGAAAGAGACCCAGTACTTC. Translation gives CASSRNQKETQYF. The entire variable domain, with the rest obtained from reference TRBV18 and TRBJ2-5, is as follows: NAGVMQNPRHLVRRRGQEARLRCSPMKGHSHVYWYRQLPEEGLKFMVYLQKENIIDESGMPKERFSAEFPKEGPSILRIQQVVRGDSAAYFCASSRNQKETQYFGPGTRLLVL.

This clonotype was seen a few times. V is TRBV18 and J is TRBJ2-5; D not certain. The CDR3 covers 15 residues. Between the trimmed V and J ends, which lost 2 bases and 2 bases, there was a span of 12 bases. Germline CDR1 reads KGHSH; CDR2 reads LQKENI. The CDR3 region is CASSPGVGIQETQYF. As DNA, the CDR3 is TGTGCCAGCTCACCAGGGGTTGGAATTCAAGAGACCCAGTACTTC.

In this sample, this clonotype turned up a few times. The V call is TRBV9, the J call TRBJ2-5, with TRBD1 identical over 7 bases. With V trimmed by 3 bases and J by 2 bases, 1 base remained unmatched. Germline V gene sequence: CDR1 SGDLS, CDR2 YYNGEE. The CDR3 runs 13 residues. The CDR3 spells CASSAGQQETQYF. Written as DNA, the CDR3 is TGTGCCAGCAGCGCGGGACAGCAAGAGACCCAGTACTTC.

The chain joins TRBV10-3 to TRBJ2-5; D is uncertain. CDR1 ENHRY and CDR2 SYGVKD come from the germline V gene. The CDR3 is 14 residues long. Trimming left V 2 bases short and J 7 bases short, with 14 bases between. The CDR3: CAISELPNGPTQYF. The CDR3 bases are TGTGCCATCAGTGAGCTTCCAAACGGGCCGACCCAGTACTTC.

This clonotype was picked up many times. V is TRBV10-3 and J is TRBJ2-7; the D is unclear. This CDR3 comprises 12 residues. Germline V gene lookup returns CDR1 ENHRY and CDR2 SYGVKD. Trimming left V 5 bases short and J 0 bases short, with 5 bases between. The CDR3 sequence: CAISQDSYEQYF. The CDR3 coding sequence is TGTGCCATCAGTCAGGACTCCTACGAGCAGTACTTC.

This clonotype came up a few times. The V call is TRBV28, the J call TRBJ2-7; D is possibly TRBD1 or TRBD2 (5 bases each). Trimming left V 4 bases short and J 1 base short, with 11 bases between. The CDR3 length is 14 residues. Germline CDR1 MDHEN, CDR2 SYDVKM. The CDR3 loop is CASSWSGPSYEQYF. The CDR3 coding sequence is TGTGCCAGCAGTTGGTCGGGGCCTTCCTACGAGCAGTACTTC.